Shown below are 9 T cell receptor beta chains from a single sample sequenced in a study of blood T cell repertoires in COVID-19. Data came from immunoSEQ multiplex PCR; TCRdb stores just in-frame clones and leaves some out. There are hundreds of thousands of clones in the sample; roughly four fifths occur only once, and 5% lies in the top ten. Sequenced: PBMCs or T cells enriched from blood (not recorded which). Source of these receptors: a man aged 35 to 55 who had been exposed to COVID-19.

This clone was counted a few times. The chain recombines TRBV30 with TRBJ2-7; maybe TRBD1 (6 bases). The V and J ends lost 5 bases and 6 bases respectively, with 14 bases between them. Germline CDR1 and CDR2: GTSNPN and SVGIG (reference sequence). CDR3 length equals 12 residues. Here the CDR3 reads CAWSLQGGEQYF. In DNA form, the CDR3 reads TGTGCCTGGTCATTACAGGGTGGCGAGCAGTACTTC.

This chain links TRBV18 with TRBJ1-3; possibly TRBD1 for D (5 bases). Germline V gene lookup returns CDR1 KGHSH and CDR2 LQKENI. Trimming left V 7 bases short and J 0 bases short, with 10 bases between. The CDR3 consists of 14 residues. For the CDR3, the DNA is TGTGCCAGCTACCCCCAGGGCTCTGGAAACACCATATATTTT. Residues: CASYPQGSGNTIYF.

The chain links TRBV7-6 to TRBJ1-1; D is perhaps TRBD1 (5 bases). Germline V gene lookup returns CDR1 SGHVS and CDR2 FNYEAQ. V lost 9 bases and J 5 bases, leaving 16 bases between the germline ends. This CDR3 comprises 13 residues. The CDR3 DNA reads as TGTGCCAGTCGGCACGGGCAGGGAACTGAAGCTTTCTTT. It encodes CASRHGQGTEAFF.

This clone came up once. The chain is built from TRBV6-5 and TRBJ1-1, with D possibly being TRBD1 (6 bases). Germline lookup yields CDR1 MNHEY and CDR2 SVGAGI. V was clipped by 6 bases and J by 1 base, with 9 bases between them. The CDR3 extends over 13 amino acids. CDR3 sequence reads: CASRAGQNTEAFF. The CDR3 DNA follows: TGTGCCAGCAGAGCGGGACAGAACACTGAAGCTTTCTTT.

The CDR3 DNA reads TGTGCCAGCAGCTTAAACGCTCGCACAGCCAACACCGGGGAGCTGTTTTTT. It translates to CASSLNARTANTGELFF. The chain uses TRBV7-3 and TRBJ2-2; D is ambiguous. V lost 1 base to trimming and J lost 2 bases, with 14 bases between them. This CDR3 has 17 residues. The germline CDR1 and CDR2 sequences are SGHTA and FQGTGA.

This clone was found a few times. This chain joins TRBV4-2 and TRBJ2-7; maybe TRBD1 (5 bases). V dropped 0 bases and J dropped 7 bases, with 19 bases sitting between them. The CDR3 runs 16 residues. Per the germline V gene, CDR1 is LGHNA and CDR2 is YNFKEQ. The CDR3 region has the DNA TGTGCCAGCAGCCAAGAAGGCACAGGCCTTATTTCGGAGCAGTACTTC. This sequence encodes CASSQEGTGLISEQYF.

The chain couples TRBV2 to TRBJ2-7; TRBD2 matches at 11 bases. The length of the CDR3 is 15 residues. Germline assignment: CDR1 SNHLY and CDR2 FYNNEI. V lost 6 bases to trimming and J lost 2 bases; unmatched junction nucleotides: 6. The CDR3 is CASSPLAGGPYEQYF. CDR3 coding DNA: TGTGCCAGCAGCCCCTTAGCGGGAGGGCCCTACGAGCAGTACTTC.

The V and J genes are TRBV7-3 and TRBJ2-2; 8 nucleotides match TRBD1. The CDR3 spans 14 residues. Per germline, CDR1 SGHTA and CDR2 FQGTGA. The J segment lost 6 bases and the V segment lost 5 bases, leaving 5 bases of the junction unmatched. CDR3 coding DNA: TGTGCCAGCAGCCGGACAGGGACGGCCGGGGAGCTGTTTTTT. Encoded protein: CASSRTGTAGELFF.

The chain has TRBV6-1 and TRBJ1-2; TRBD1 is a possible D gene (6 bases). The CDR3 runs to 13 residues. From germline, CDR1 is MNHNS and CDR2 SASEGT. Trimming removed 2 bases from V and 4 bases from J, with 8 bases in between. This CDR3 is CASSEQGTYGYTF. The CDR3 DNA reads as TGTGCCAGCAGTGAACAGGGGACCTATGGCTACACCTTC.